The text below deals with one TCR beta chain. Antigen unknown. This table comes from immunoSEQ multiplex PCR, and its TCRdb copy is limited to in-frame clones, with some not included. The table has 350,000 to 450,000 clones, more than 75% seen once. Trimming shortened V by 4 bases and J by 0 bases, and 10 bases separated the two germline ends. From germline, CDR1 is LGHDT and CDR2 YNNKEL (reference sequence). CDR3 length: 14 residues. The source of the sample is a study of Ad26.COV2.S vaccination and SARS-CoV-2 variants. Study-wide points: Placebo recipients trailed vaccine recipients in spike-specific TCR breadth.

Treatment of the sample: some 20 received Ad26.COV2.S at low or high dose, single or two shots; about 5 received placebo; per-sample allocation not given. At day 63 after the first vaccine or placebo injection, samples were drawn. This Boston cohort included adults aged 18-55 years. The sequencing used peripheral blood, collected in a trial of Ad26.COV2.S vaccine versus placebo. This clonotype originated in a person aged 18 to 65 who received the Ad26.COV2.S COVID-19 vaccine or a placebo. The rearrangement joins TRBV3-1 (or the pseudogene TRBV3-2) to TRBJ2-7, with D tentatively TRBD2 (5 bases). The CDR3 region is CASSRTGISYEQYF. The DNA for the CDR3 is TGTGCCAGCAGCCGGACGGGGATCTCCTACGAGCAGTACTTC.